The subject of this entry is one T cell receptor (beta chain). Antigen: not known. Measured with immunoSEQ multiplex PCR; TCRdb has only the in-frame clones, and not every one. The table shows some 110,000 clones, with approximately 80% occurring only once. The sample is drawn from a study of PD-1 blockade in mismatch repair-deficient tumors. Across the study: Patients had more than ten mismatch repair-deficient cancer types, all previously treated and progressing. Study outcomes and limitations: Tumor-resident clones, often absent from pretreatment blood, expanded after pembrolizumab and then contracted.

Mismatch repair deficiency was confirmed in all patients, by PCR or immunohistochemistry. The V segment lost 2 bases and the J segment 0 bases; nucleotides outside the gene matches: 3. The germline CDR1 and CDR2 sequences are SGHRS and YFSETQ. CDR3 length equals 15 residues. Sequencing was performed on peripheral blood, taken approximately 14 months after starting pembrolizumab. The receptor comes from an adult with mismatch repair-deficient cancer. The V call is TRBV5-1, the J call TRBJ1-1; 8 bases are a match to TRBD1. CDR3 coding DNA: TGCGCCAGCAGCTTCGGGACAGGTCTGAACACTGAAGCTTTCTTT. As protein: CASSFGTGLNTEAFF.